Below, one T cell receptor (beta chain) is given with its context. The antigen this receptor binds is unknown. Base-call qualities are not available, and no considerably larger clone is one nucleotide away. Systemically healthy Caucasian individuals from Russia, roughly 40 in total and aged roughly 6 to 95 years, were included as donors. Each donor gave 8 to 10 milliliters of peripheral blood, collected into EDTA-treated Vacutainer tubes. Ficoll-Paque density-gradient centrifugation was used to isolate PBMCs, with at least 7 million per sample. Trizol reagent was used to extract total RNA from PBMCs, with at least 5 micrograms per sample. For every donor, an aliquot of PBMCs went through flow cytometry to measure the percentages of naive CD45RAhigh/CD27high T cells. The CDR3 goes from the cysteine to the phenylalanine over 15 residues. Kept here is only the CDR3 DNA, which spans 45 bases and is read in frame from base 1. Cut back by 0 bases and 0 bases, the V and J ends lie 7 bases apart. The germline V gene encodes CDR1 SGHKS and CDR2 YYEKEE (reference sequence).

The library was obtained by 5' RACE. Sequenced using an Illumina HiSeq 2500. A second 7 to 11 cycle PCR used a sample-barcoded 5' primer and a J-beta primer mix. Each TCR beta cDNA molecule received a unique molecular identifier from a template-switch 5' adaptor carrying 12 random nucleotides. At least 2.5 million CDR3-containing paired-end reads were obtained from each sample. First-strand cDNA was synthesized from all RNA with the Mint cDNA synthesis kit, primed by a TRBC-specific oligonucleotide. After uracil-DNA glycosylase treatment, a first 18-cycle PCR used universal primers M1SS and BC2_uni_R on all cDNA. The published analysis was carried out like this. For normalization, 1 million high-quality reads, each with a distinct molecular identifier, were randomly selected from each sample. Reads with shared molecular identifiers were discarded instead of being binned into consensus sequences. MiTCR, with a Q25 quality threshold and the strictest error-elimination algorithm, was used for CDR3 identification, clonotype clustering and error correction. A nonparametric unseen species model using Euler transformation provided a lower-bound estimate of total TCR beta diversity. The raw public reads went through TCRdb reprocessing: fastp at Q25, MiXCR clone calling, in-frame beta chains kept. For every CDR3 protein sequence, its rows merge into one entry that carries the most common genes and DNA. Here the V and J calls rest on TCRdb's processing, not on the authors' analysis. This sample is represented by about 570,000 distinct CDR3 sequences; 25% to 30% of them were singletons. In total, the top ten clones hold around 18% of the sample.

The data stem from a study of blood T cells in healthy people across ages (dated by TCRdb to between 2014 and 2017). Background for the entire study: In model experiments, template switching captured roughly one uniquely barcoded TCR beta cDNA molecule for every two T cells. To track age-related changes in TCR beta repertoire diversity, the study relied on deep sequencing normalized with unique cDNA molecular identifiers. Four age groups were formed from the donors: young (average approximately 15 years), middle-aged (less than 40), aged (about 62) and long-lived (around 80). To avoid experimental bias, donors of different ages were spread randomly across the sequencing lanes. Using the same blood draw, the study looked at two additional independent replicas of 1 million unique cDNA reads for two donors, one aged 18 to 30 and the other aged 80 or older. The research as a whole found: Because the CMV infection status of the donors was unknown, age-related changes in expanded clonotypes may potentially have been confounded. Because profiling used bulk unsorted PBMCs, naive and antigen-experienced compartments could not be compared conclusively. Observed TCR beta diversity correlated strongly with the percentage of naive T cells measured by flow cytometry. Compared with the aged group, more naive CD4+ T cells, fewer expanded clones and increased TCR diversity were shown by the long-lived group, suggesting age selection. Estimates of total diversity based on one million sequenced T cells were regarded as lower bounds and as underestimates. As age increased, observed TCR beta diversity per million T cells dropped in a roughly linear way, and a significant reduction was already evident by age roughly 40.

Recombination linked TRBV5-5 to TRBJ1-3, with the D gene call left open. Sequenced material: blood. The receptor was derived from a woman in her 70s in good health. The DNA sequence reads TGTGCCAGCAGCTTGGTTGCCCTCTCTGGAAACACCATATATTTT. Its protein reads: CASSLVALSGNTIYF.